The next 13 T cell receptor beta chains were all read from a single sample in a study of blood T cells in healthy people across ages. With a J-beta primer mix and a sample-barcoded 5' primer, a second PCR ran about 6 to 11 cycles. TCRdb re-called the 5' RACE reads with MiXCR, one entry per CDR3 protein. Here the sample spans hundreds of thousands of distinct CDR3 sequences, about 52% being singletons. Material for sequencing was blood. Receptors originate from a woman aged 55-69 years in good health.

The CDR3 nucleotides are TGCAGTGCCACCCTCTTGCGGCTCAGCTCCTACAATGAGCAGTTCTTC. It codes for CSATLLRLSSYNEQFF. The V and J genes are TRBV20-1 and TRBJ2-1; no clear D. Trimming took off 6 bases at V and 0 bases at J, with 18 bases between the two ends. CDR1 and CDR2 from the germline V gene are DFQATT and SNEGSKA (reference sequence). The CDR3 has 16 residues.

This clonotype came up a few times. The genes are TRBV7-2 and TRBJ1-2; TRBD1 agrees at 8 bases. The CDR3 sequence is 15 residues long. J was trimmed by 4 bases and V by 5 bases; bases with no gene match: 9. Germline CDR1 is SGHTA and CDR2 is FQGNSA. In DNA, the CDR3 is TGTGCCAGCAGCACTCAGGGGGCGATCAGCTATGGCTACACCTTC. This encodes CASSTQGAISYGYTF.

This chain connects TRBV5-4 to TRBJ2-2; a weak D match, TRBD2 (5 bases). Germline V gene sequence: CDR1 SGHNT, CDR2 YYREEE (reference sequence). Trimming pared 4 bases from V and 10 bases from J, leaving 17 bases between. The CDR3 totals 14 residues. CDR3 loop: CASSPSQTTMELFF. The CDR3 DNA reads as TGTGCCAGCAGCCCCAGCCAGACTACTATGGAGCTGTTTTTT. Drawing the rest from reference TRBV5-4 and TRBJ2-2, the complete variable domain is ETGVTQSPTHLIKTRGQQVTLRCSSQSGHNTVSWYQQALGQGPQFIFQYYREEENGRGNFPPRFSGLQFPNYSSELNVNALELDDSALYLCASSPSQTTMELFFGEGSRLTVL.

This chain uses TRBV2 with TRBJ1-2; tentatively, D is TRBD1 (5 bases). The V and J ends lost 3 bases and 7 bases respectively, with 9 bases between them. The CDR3 is made up of 12 amino acids. CDR1 and CDR2 from the germline V gene are SNHLY and FYNNEI. The CDR3 here is CASSDGGIGYTF. CDR3 nucleotide sequence: TGTGCCAGCAGTGATGGGGGGATTGGCTACACCTTC.

About this clonotype: A much bigger clone sits one base away, suggesting this may be a read error. The chain joins TRBV2 to TRBJ2-4; TRBD2 aligns across 8 bases. The CDR3 consists of 15 residues. Germline-derived CDR1 and CDR2 are SNHLY and FYNNEI. The CDR3 nucleotides read TGTGCCAGCAGTGGGACTAGCCGAGTCAAAAGCATTCAGTACTTC. Translating gives CASSGTSRVKSIQYF.

This clonotype was found a few times. This chain links TRBV7-2 with TRBJ1-4; possible D gene TRBD1, 5 bases. CDR1 and CDR2 (germline): SGHTA, FQGNSA. The germline V and J ends were trimmed by 5 bases and 6 bases, with 16 bases remaining between them. This CDR3 comprises 15 residues. This CDR3 reads CASSPTGTGYEKLFF. Here the CDR3 DNA reads TGTGCCAGCAGCCCCACCGGGACCGGGTATGAAAAACTGTTTTTT.

The chain recombines TRBV20-1 with TRBJ2-1, with 7 positions matching TRBD2. The germline V gene encodes CDR1 DFQATT and CDR2 SNEGSKA (reference sequence). V trimming: 4 bases; J trimming: 9 bases; junction bases outside the gene matches: 12. This CDR3 has 14 amino acids. The CDR3 reads CSAKRRERQGEQFF. CDR3 sequence (DNA): TGCAGTGCTAAGCGGCGGGAGCGTCAGGGTGAGCAGTTCTTC.

DNA of the CDR3: TGCAGTGCGTGCAGGGCTAGCGACTACAATGAGCAGTTCTTC. Protein product: CSACRASDYNEQFF. The V and J genes are TRBV20-1 and TRBJ2-1, with D possibly matching TRBD2 (6 bases). Per the germline V gene, CDR1 is DFQATT and CDR2 is SNEGSKA (reference sequence). Trimming took off 6 bases at V and 3 bases at J, with 15 bases between the two ends. This CDR3 contains 14 residues.

J is TRBJ2-2 and V is TRBV20-1, with TRBD1 matching over 9 bases. The CDR3 is 13 residues long. The germline V gene has CDR1 DFQATT and CDR2 SNEGSKA (reference sequence). Trimming cost V 5 bases and J 6 bases; bases outside gene matches: 4. The CDR3 DNA is TGCAGTGCTGTACAGGGGGCGGCCGGGGAGCTGTTTTTT. Its translation is CSAVQGAAGELFF.

J is TRBJ2-1 and V is TRBV7-2; D remains unclear. The CDR3 has 13 residues. Per germline, CDR1 SGHTA and CDR2 FQGNSA. Trimming pared 5 bases from V and 9 bases from J, leaving 14 bases between. This CDR3 is CASSVDRSGEQFF. The CDR3 coding sequence is TGTGCCAGCAGCGTAGACCGTAGTGGTGAGCAGTTCTTC.

CDR3 coding DNA: TGTGCCAGCAGCTTATATGGGACTCAGAACACTGAAGCTTTCTTT. The encoded protein is CASSLYGTQNTEAFF. This chain uses TRBV7-2 with TRBJ1-1; maybe TRBD1 (5 bases). Germline V gene lookup returns CDR1 SGHTA and CDR2 FQGNSA. The CDR3 is 15 amino acids. Trimming stripped 2 bases from V and 1 base from J, with 11 bases between.

Of note for this clonotype: A read error may explain this, as a much larger clone is one base away. The chain joins TRBV27 to TRBJ2-6, with D perhaps being TRBD1 or TRBD2 (5 bases each). This CDR3 is built from 13 residues. From germline, CDR1 is MNHEY and CDR2 SMNVEV (reference sequence). The CDR3 region is CASSFYGANVPTF. DNA for the CDR3: TGTGCCAGCAGTTTTTACGGGGCCAACGTCCCGACTTTC.

CDR3 protein: CASGSGGTYNEQYF. CDR3 nucleotides: TGTGCCAGCGGGTCTGGGGGGACCTACAATGAGCAGTACTTC. The chain has TRBV27 and TRBJ2-1; D may be TRBD2 (6 bases). TRBJ2-7 explains the end of the DNA better; the J call may be wrong. The CDR3 runs 14 residues. CDR1 and CDR2 (germline): MNHEY, SMNVEV (reference sequence).